This TCR beta chain is from a study of shared clonotypes between healthy human individuals. The ends were cut back, 5 bases at V and 4 bases at J, with 12 bases in the middle. The CDR3 has 14 amino acids. CDR1 is MNHNS and CDR2 is SASEGT in the germline V gene. In the sorted-subset replicate PCRs, 200 ng DNA, around 30,000 T cell genomes, was used. TCRdb's copy holds only in-frame clones and misses some; the assay was immunoSEQ multiplex PCR. The sample lists 150,000 to 200,000 clones; 80% to 95% were seen once. Sequencing was done on a sample of naive CD4+ T cells sorted from blood. Subset meaning: CD45RA+ positively selected. This sequence originates from a woman in her thirties in good health. This sequence joins TRBV6-1 and TRBJ1-5; D remains ambiguous. DNA of the CDR3: TGTGCCAGCAGTTCCGGGCGGGAAAATCAGCCCCAGCATTTT. Translated: CASSSGRENQPQHF.